Sequencing of this T cell receptor (beta chain) was carried out in a study of T cells after yellow fever vaccination (dated 2019 in TCRdb). In terms of the full investigation: The SMART-Seq v4 Ultra Low Input RNA kit was used to prepare libraries from fractions with low cell numbers. To track T-cell clones before and after primary and booster YFV17D yellow fever vaccination, bulk TCR alpha and beta repertoires were sequenced longitudinally. Two healthy male donors made up the cohort, one aged 18 to 30 years and the other aged 30 to 40 years. Bulk PBMC replicates and cell subsets were isolated from blood drawn at multiple timepoints before and after both primary and secondary immunization.

The meaning of the sample's treatment or condition label: live attenuated yellow fever vaccine strain. At every blood-draw timepoint, two biological replicates of bulk PBMCs were collected. PBMCs were isolated from peripheral blood using a standard Ficoll-Paque protocol. RNA was extracted with TriZol from bulk PBMCs, CD4 and CD8 fractions, and dextramer-positive and dextramer-negative fractions. V sheds 4 bases and J sheds 2 bases, leaving 8 bases between their ends. The CDR3 starts with the cysteine, ends with the phenylalanine, and has 13 residues. The read is trimmed to its CDR3 DNA, 39 bases read in frame from base 1. The full study reports these points: Computational filtering was needed because FACS-sorted repertoires could contain abundant contaminating clonotypes from the bulk population. Most clones expanded after primary vaccination (approximately 95% of CD4 and 80% to 90% of CD8) were re-detected after the booster, suggesting that broad memory maintenance occurred. A small share of clonotypes was detected in both CD4 and CD8 compartments, with the overlap likely arising from convergent recombination. Only two donors were included in the study, so the extent to which the findings can be generalized is limited. The secondary T-cell response was found to be weaker but faster than the primary response, with a peak reached on day 5 rather than on day 15.

This clonotype showed up just a few times. Its antigen has not been determined. Per-base qualities were not stored, and no clone one base away is much larger. Synthesis of TCR cDNA relied on 5'RACE template switching, a step that introduced a universal primer site along with unique molecular identifiers. Priming for cDNA synthesis came from both the TCR alpha and TCR beta constant segments. Libraries were amplified in two PCR steps, with sample barcodes and sequencing adapters added in the second step. Libraries were sequenced on Illumina HiSeq 2500 (2x100 bp) or NovaSeq (2x150 bp). The authors processed their data as follows. MIGEC handled demultiplexing of reads and collapsing into UMI consensus sequences, while MiXCR performed V(D)J alignment. Clonotypes responding to the vaccine were identified with edgeR on replicate PBMC samples, with the criteria of FDR below 0.01 and a log2 fold change above 5 up to day 15. Bulk clonotypes were assigned CD4 or CD8 identity according to which sequenced CD4 or CD8 repertoire held them at higher abundance. In TCRdb, the public reads were trimmed at Q25 with fastp and aligned with MiXCR, with productive beta chains retained. Every distinct CDR3 protein forms one entry, paired with its most common genes and DNA. What appears here as the V and J calls and clone size reflects TCRdb's work, not the paper's. For this sample there are 300,000 to 400,000 distinct CDR3 sequences; 8% to 10% appear just once. In total, the top ten clones hold under 20% of the sample.

The specimen was PBMCs, collected on the day of the first yellow fever vaccination. Recombination connected TRBV12-3 or TRBV12-4 to TRBJ2-5; the D gene remains uncertain. This TCR derives from a man aged 18 to 29 who received the YFV17D yellow fever vaccine. The nucleotides read TGTGCCAGCAGTTGGACCTTTCAAGAGACCCAGTACTTC. This yields the protein CASSWTFQETQYF.